Detailed here is one TCR beta chain. What this receptor recognizes is not known. Relative to the germline gene, one junction end is altered; a read error may explain this. TCRbeta CDR3 regions were amplified from genomic DNA using the immunoSEQ Assay, a bias-controlled multiplex PCR. In the paper's pipeline: Within the assay, amplification of reference gene primers was used to estimate how many nucleated cells each sample contained. To quantify the absolute abundance of each unique TCRbeta CDR3 rearrangement, sequence reads were collapsed and filtered. For each sample, productive Simpson clonality was calculated by taking the square root of Simpson's diversity index across productive rearrangements. As stored in TCRdb, this immuneACCESS dataset retains in-frame rearrangements with V and J assigned. A fraction of the clones does not appear; measured against another copy, unresolved V genes explain less than half of the discrepancy, and the remainder lacks a known reason. The DNA gave D and trimming, while V, J and clone size come from that table. The sample yields around 300,000 clones; around 90% were counted once. 3.7% of the sample rests with the top ten.

The sample originates from a study of blood T cell repertoires in COVID-19 (dated by TCRdb to 2019 to 2021). Context from the whole study: Collaborator samples came from the United States, Italy and Spain and covered acute and convalescent phases of COVID-19. The material from the prospective study consisted of cDNA or gDNA derived from T cells, B-cell-depleted T cells, or PBMCs. Deeply sampled blood TCRbeta repertoires from subjects exposed to, actively infected with, or recovered from COVID-19 were included in the dataset. The repertoires were made available in a free public database intended to serve as a resource for research on the immune response to SARS-CoV-2. The samples were drawn from the first 160 participants of the ongoing ImmuneRACE study and from 1,254 subjects provided by 6 global collaborators. Sample metadata almost always included a de-identified subject ID, COVID-19 status, age in years and sex. Where available, HLA class I and class II types were taken from metadata supplied by the sample provider and were not determined by assay-based typing.

What the research found in general, with its limitations: How much clinical and demographic metadata was included differed by source and by participant, and the metadata was provided uncurated.

Reading from cysteine to phenylalanine, the CDR3 counts 15 amino acids. The entry retains the CDR3 DNA only, 45 bases that are in frame from base 1. CDR1 and CDR2 (LNHDA, SQIVND) derive from the germline V gene (reference sequence). The collaborating institutions used their own protocols to collect whole blood in K2EDTA tubes. For TCRbeta analysis, collaborators shipped samples as frozen whole blood, isolated PBMCs, or DNA extracted from either of those sample types. This receptor was identified in a woman between 40 and 55 years old with acute or convalescent COVID-19. The specimen sequenced was peripheral blood. The chain is assembled from TRBV19 and TRBJ1-5; TRBD1 agrees with 8 junctional bases. The DNA sequence reads TGTGCCAGTAGTCTAGACAGGGGAGGGCGTCAGCCCCAGCATTTT. The translation is CASSLDRGGRQPQHF.